The T cell receptor beta chain under discussion was sequenced for a study of human T cells and chemical hapten exposure. TCRdb used MiXCR to reprocess the RACE reads, holding one entry per CDR3 protein. Of some 81,000 distinct CDR3 sequences listed, 7.5% to 9% are singletons. Time point specified: patch test 1, 2 weeks after DPC sensitization. The treatment denotes: therapeutic diphenylcyclopropenone sensitization with weekly scalp DPC. The sample holds a few counts of this clonotype. This CDR3 is 14 amino acids long. Germline lookup yields CDR1 SGHRS and CDR2 YFSETQ. The V and J ends lost 2 bases and 4 bases respectively, with 12 bases between them.

Sequencing used whole blood, obtained in connection with sensitization to the hapten diphenylcyclopropenone (DPC). The V call is TRBV5-1, the J call TRBJ1-2; D is uncertain. The sequence derives from a woman aged 30 to 39 with alopecia areata. Some clones in this sample may be carry-over from other donors' samples. The CDR3 region has the DNA TGCGCCAGCAGCTTTGGCGCGGTATCCTATGGCTACACCTTC. Protein product: CASSFGAVSYGYTF.